The 12 T cell receptor beta chains presented below share a single source sample, sequenced in a study of cytomegalovirus exposure and HLA in healthy donors. The PCR used 60 Vbeta and 13 Jbeta primers. Clones were read by immunoSEQ multiplex PCR, and TCRdb kept only the in-frame ones, dropping some. The sample shows around 98,000 clones, more than 75% of them seen only once. Sequenced: PBMCs. The source is a woman between 35 and 50 years old in good health and CMV-seronegative.

This chain links TRBV30 with TRBJ2-5; 9 bases are shared with TRBD2. This CDR3 spans 17 amino acids. Germline trimming cut 0 bases from V and 5 bases from J; bases unmatched to any gene: 13. From germline, CDR1 is GTSNPN and CDR2 SVGIG (reference sequence). The CDR3 is CAWSVLRGSGGTETQYF. The CDR3 DNA is TGTGCCTGGAGTGTCCTAAGGGGGAGCGGGGGGACGGAGACCCAGTACTTC.

This clone has a handful of counts. J is TRBJ1-6 and V is TRBV4-1; D call uncertain. Per the germline V gene, CDR1 is MGHRA and CDR2 is YSYEKL. The V end lost 1 base, the J end lost 0 bases, and 10 bases lay between the germline ends. This CDR3 has 17 amino acids. In nucleotides, the CDR3 is TGCGCCAGCAGCCAAGGCCCGGGTAGCTCCTATAATTCACCCCTCCACTTT. Translating it yields CASSQGPGSSYNSPLHF.

The genes are TRBV25-1 and TRBJ1-1; D unclear. There are 11 residues in the CDR3. CDR1 and CDR2 from the germline V gene are MGHDK and SYGVNS. The germline V and J ends were trimmed by 2 bases and 7 bases, with 5 bases remaining between them. The CDR3 DNA reads as TGTGCCAGCAGTGAACTGTATGAAGCTTTCTTT. It translates to CASSELYEAFF.

This chain connects TRBV19 to TRBJ1-6; D may be TRBD1 (5 bases). Trimming left V 6 bases short and J 8 bases short, with 26 bases between. This CDR3 is built from 18 residues. The germline CDR1 and CDR2 sequences are LNHDA and SQIVND (reference sequence). CDR3 amino acids: CASRPLAGQGAQDSPLHF. In DNA form, the CDR3 reads TGTGCCAGTAGACCCCTTGCCGGACAAGGGGCCCAGGATTCACCCCTCCACTTT. Supplemented by reference TRBV19 and TRBJ1-6, the full variable domain reads DGGITQSPKYLFRKEGQNVTLSCEQNLNHDAMYWYRQDPGQGLRLIYYSQIVNDFQKGDIAEGYSVSREKKESFPLTVTSAQKNPTAFYLCASRPLAGQGAQDSPLHFGNGTRLTVT.

This clone was seen only a few times. The J gene is TRBJ2-3, the V gene TRBV2, with D perhaps matching TRBD2 (7 bases). CDR1 and CDR2 (germline): SNHLY, FYNNEI. There are 15 residues in the CDR3. Trimming cost V 7 bases and J 0 bases, with 14 bases left between them. CDR3: CASTLGGASTDTQYF. As DNA, the CDR3 is TGTGCCAGCACCCTAGGGGGGGCTAGCACAGATACGCAGTATTTT. The complete variable domain, with remaining parts taken from reference TRBV2 and TRBJ2-3, reads EPEVTQTPSHQVTQMGQEVILRCVPISNHLYFYWYRQILGQKVEFLVSFYNNEISEKSEIFDDQFSVERPDGSNFTLKIRSTKLEDSAMYFCASTLGGASTDTQYFGPGTRLTVL.

The chain joins TRBV30 to TRBJ2-1; TRBD2 is a possible D gene (6 bases). The germline V and J ends were trimmed by 3 bases and 9 bases, with 12 bases remaining between them. The length of the CDR3 is 12 residues. In germline, CDR1 is GTSNPN, CDR2 SVGIG (reference sequence). The chain's CDR3 is CAWRGLPAEQFF. CDR3 bases: TGTGCCTGGAGGGGACTCCCCGCTGAGCAGTTCTTC.

This clone has a handful of counts. V usage is TRBV4-2 and J usage is TRBJ1-4; 7 nucleotides agree with TRBD1. In germline, CDR1 is LGHNA, CDR2 YNFKEQ. The CDR3 is 18 amino acids. The V gene end was trimmed by 0 bases and the J gene end by 5 bases; junction bases not matched to a gene: 12. The CDR3 loop is CASSQDLGGQDLNEKLFF. The CDR3 DNA reads TGTGCCAGCAGCCAAGACCTCGGCGGACAGGATCTGAATGAAAAACTGTTTTTT.

Here the CDR3 reads CASSTRDRAYEQYF. CDR3 bases: TGTGCCAGCAGTACCCGGGACAGGGCGTACGAGCAGTACTTC. The gene calls are TRBV27 and TRBJ2-7, with TRBD1 matching over 9 bases. V was pared by 5 bases and J by 4 bases, with 6 bases of the junction left unmatched. Germline values: CDR1 MNHEY, CDR2 SMNVEV (reference sequence). This CDR3 region has 14 residues.

This sequence joins TRBV7-9 and TRBJ2-5; 8 bases line up with TRBD2. The germline V gene has CDR1 SEHNR and CDR2 FQNEAQ (reference sequence). V trimming: 5 bases; J trimming: 5 bases; junction bases outside the gene matches: 13. The length of the CDR3 is 16 residues. In DNA, the CDR3 is TGTGCCAGCAGCCCACTACTCGGACTAGCAGGGGAGACCCAGTACTTC. Translated: CASSPLLGLAGETQYF.

This clone has a single count. The chain links TRBV6-5 to TRBJ2-5; 9 bases are a match to TRBD2. This CDR3 spans 15 amino acids. With V trimmed by 2 bases and J by 7 bases, 8 bases remained unmatched. The germline CDR1 and CDR2 sequences are MNHEY and SVGAGI. In DNA form, the CDR3 reads TGTGCCAGCAGTTACGGCGCGGGGGGGTCAGGGACCCAGTACTTC. This encodes CASSYGAGGSGTQYF.

The V and J genes are TRBV13 and TRBJ1-3, with D hard to call. V was shortened by 0 bases and J by 3 bases, with 6 bases between the two germline ends. The CDR3 is 14 amino acids. The germline CDR1 and CDR2 sequences are PRHDT and FYEKMQ (reference sequence). The CDR3 nucleotides read TGTGCCAGCAGCTTAGGGGGCATTGGAAACACCATATATTTT. Its translation is CASSLGGIGNTIYF.

The chain uses TRBV2 and TRBJ2-7, with D possibly TRBD1 on 5 matching bases. The CDR3 has 12 residues. Germline assignment: CDR1 SNHLY and CDR2 FYNNEI. V dropped 8 bases and J dropped 2 bases, with 10 bases sitting between them. CDR3 nucleotides: TGTGCCAGCGGGGCGTGGACCTACGAGCAGTACTTC. Protein sequence: CASGAWTYEQYF.